This entry lists 30 T cell receptor beta chains sequenced from one sample in a study of T cell responses to AZD1222 COVID-19 vaccine. The data were produced by immunoSEQ multiplex PCR, yet TCRdb's version contains in-frame clones alone and is incomplete. The profile shows about 160,000 clones, roughly 90% of them singletons. The source material was peripheral blood, sampled 28 days after the second AZD1222 dose. Receptor source: an adult who received the AZD1222 COVID-19 vaccine.

V and J are TRBV7-9 and TRBJ1-4, with 11 bases lining up with TRBD1. Germline CDR1 is SEHNR and CDR2 is FQNEAQ (reference sequence). The junction had 6 bases not matched to a gene; V was cut back by 5 bases and J by 10 bases. CDR3 length: 14 residues. The chain's CDR3 is CASSRTGGEGKLFF. CDR3 DNA sequence: TGTGCCAGCAGCCGGACAGGGGGCGAAGGAAAACTGTTTTTT.

The chain couples TRBV5-1 to TRBJ2-1; D call uncertain. Trimming took 0 bases from V and 6 from J, leaving 1 base between them. CDR3 length: 11 amino acids. Germline CDR1 and CDR2: SGHRS and YFSETQ. CDR3 coding DNA: TGCGCCAGCAGCTTGGGCAATGAGCAGTTCTTC. Translation gives CASSLGNEQFF. The full variable domain, with the rest looked up from reference TRBV5-1 and TRBJ2-1, is KAGVTQTPRYLIKTRGQQVTLSCSPISGHRSVSWYQQTPGQGLQFLFEYFSETQRNKGNFPGRFSGRQFSNSRSEMNVSTLELGDSALYLCASSLGNEQFFGPGTRLTVL.

The chain combines TRBV19 with TRBJ2-7, with D perhaps matching TRBD2 (6 bases). The ends were cut back, 3 bases at V and 5 bases at J, with 14 bases in the middle. The germline V gene encodes CDR1 LNHDA and CDR2 SQIVND (reference sequence). This CDR3 has 14 amino acids. The CDR3 bases are TGTGCCAGTAGTATCGCTGGCGGGATCGACGAGCAGTACTTC. Translated: CASSIAGGIDEQYF.

V and J are TRBV27 and TRBJ2-1; 9 bases match TRBD1. The V segment lost 4 bases and the J segment 8 bases; nucleotides outside the gene matches: 12. This CDR3 is 16 amino acids long. Per the germline V gene, CDR1 is MNHEY and CDR2 is SMNVEV (reference sequence). The CDR3 bases are TGTGCCAGCAGTTCACCCACAGGGGGCATTTTCGATGAGCAGTTCTTC. It yields the protein CASSSPTGGIFDEQFF.

V gene TRBV7-9 combines with J gene TRBJ1-1, with unresolved D. The CDR3 length is 14 residues. Trimming left V 1 base short and J 7 bases short, with 13 bases between. The germline V gene encodes CDR1 SEHNR and CDR2 FQNEAQ (reference sequence). In nucleotides, the CDR3 is TGTGCCAGCAGCTTAGTTCCGGCATTTGGTGAAGCTTTCTTT. The encoded protein is CASSLVPAFGEAFF.

V gene TRBV6-5 combines with J gene TRBJ1-3, with D possibly being TRBD1 (5 bases). CDR1 is MNHEY, CDR2 SVGAGI, per germline. CDR3 length equals 13 residues. V lost 4 bases, J lost 3 bases, and 7 bases lay in between. CDR3 sequence (DNA): TGTGCCAGCAGTTGGGACCTTGGAAACACCATATATTTT. Protein: CASSWDLGNTIYF.

The chain has TRBV6-5 and TRBJ1-1; D unresolved. With 4 bases removed from V and 0 bases from J, the gap between germline ends came to 9 bases. This CDR3 comprises 14 residues. The germline V gene encodes CDR1 MNHEY and CDR2 SVGAGI. The CDR3 coding sequence is TGTGCCAGCAGTTCAGAGGATTTGAACACTGAAGCTTTCTTT. This gives the protein CASSSEDLNTEAFF.

This chain joins TRBV19 and TRBJ1-2; D gene ambiguous. Trimming stripped 2 bases from V and 4 bases from J, with 14 bases between. The CDR3 sequence is 15 residues long. In germline, CDR1 is LNHDA, CDR2 SQIVND (reference sequence). The CDR3 nucleotides are TGTGCCAGTAGTATATTTCGAACAGACATCTATGGCTACACCTTC. This gives the protein CASSIFRTDIYGYTF.

The V and J genes are TRBV11-2 and TRBJ2-1; D unclear. V lost 5 bases to trimming and J lost 2 bases, with 13 bases between them. CDR3 length: 15 amino acids. Germline V lookup: CDR1 SGHAT, CDR2 FQNNGV. CDR3 protein: CASSQIESPYNEQFF. CDR3 sequence (DNA): TGTGCCAGCAGCCAGATAGAATCACCCTACAATGAGCAGTTCTTC. The whole variable domain, filled in from reference TRBV11-2 and TRBJ2-1, reads EAGVAQSPRYKIIEKRQSVAFWCNPISGHATLYWYQQILGQGPKLLIQFQNNGVVDDSQLPKDRFSAERLKGVDSTLKIQPAKLEDSAVYLCASSQIESPYNEQFFGPGTRLTVL.

This sequence joins TRBV11-2 and TRBJ2-3; no clear D. Looked up from germline, CDR1 is SGHAT and CDR2 is FQNNGV. V dropped 7 bases and J dropped 0 bases, with 14 bases sitting between them. The CDR3 spans 15 residues. The CDR3 protein is CASTPRPVSTDTQYF. The DNA of the CDR3 is TGTGCCAGCACCCCCCGGCCAGTTAGCACAGATACGCAGTATTTT.

The chain carries TRBV6-5 and TRBJ2-1; D is possibly TRBD2 (5 bases). Trimming pared 2 bases from V and 0 bases from J, leaving 11 bases between. Germline CDR1 MNHEY, CDR2 SVGAGI. The CDR3 sequence is 16 residues long. The CDR3 reads CASSYEGRNSYNEQFF. The CDR3 region has the DNA TGTGCCAGCAGTTACGAGGGTCGCAACTCCTACAATGAGCAGTTCTTC.

The chain combines TRBV10-3 with TRBJ2-7; a weak D match, TRBD2 (5 bases). This CDR3 contains 13 residues. V was pared by 7 bases and J by 3 bases, with 13 bases between. CDR1 ENHRY and CDR2 SYGVKD come from the germline V gene. CDR3 nucleotides: TGTGCCATCACCAAGACGGGGAACTACGAGCAGTACTTC. Its protein is CAITKTGNYEQYF.

This chain links TRBV9 with TRBJ2-5; perhaps D is TRBD1 or TRBD2 (5 bases each). The CDR3 is 15 amino acids. CDR1 and CDR2 from the germline V gene are SGDLS and YYNGEE. Trimming cost V 3 bases and J 5 bases, with 17 bases left between them. The CDR3, as DNA: TGTGCCAGCAGCGCTACCGGGACCGAGGGGGAGACCCAGTACTTC. Translation gives CASSATGTEGETQYF.

This chain uses TRBV7-6 with TRBJ1-3; D call uncertain. Germline CDR1 and CDR2: SGHVS and FNYEAQ. Between the trimmed V and J ends, which lost 2 bases and 4 bases, there was a span of 24 bases. The CDR3 runs 19 residues. The CDR3 DNA is TGTGCCAGCAGCTTATTGTATCTGGCCCCGGGAGCATTAGGAAACACCATATATTTT. Encoded protein: CASSLLYLAPGALGNTIYF. Variable domain in full (rest from reference TRBV7-6 and TRBJ1-3): GAGVSQSPRYKVTKRGQDVALRCDPISGHVSLYWYRQALGQGPEFLTYFNYEAQQDKSGLPNDRFSAERPEGSISTLTIQRTEQRDSAMYRCASSLLYLAPGALGNTIYFGEGSWLTVV.

The genes are TRBV28 and TRBJ1-4; D is unresolved. The CDR3 extends over 10 amino acids. Trimming took 7 bases from V and 8 from J, leaving 5 bases between them. Germline-derived CDR1 and CDR2 are MDHEN and SYDVKM. The CDR3 DNA sequence: TGTGCCAGCAAAGGGGAAAAACTGTTTTTT. It specifies CASKGEKLFF.

The chain is built from TRBV18 and TRBJ1-1; D is unresolved. Germline CDR1 is KGHSH and CDR2 is LQKENI. The CDR3 extends over 13 amino acids. Trimming took 6 bases from V and 1 from J, leaving 9 bases between them. The CDR3 sequence is CASSTTQNTEAFF. As DNA, the CDR3 is TGTGCCAGCTCGACAACCCAGAACACTGAAGCTTTCTTT.

V usage is TRBV10-1 and J usage is TRBJ1-6; TRBD1 is a possible D gene (5 bases). The CDR3 consists of 15 residues. CDR1 WNHNN and CDR2 SYGVQD come from the germline V gene (reference sequence). Trimming removed 2 bases at V and 7 bases at J, with 12 bases between. As DNA, the CDR3 is TGCGCCAGCAGTGAGAGGCAGGGAGAAAATTCACCCCTCCACTTT. Translating gives CASSERQGENSPLHF.

The chain recombines TRBV15 with TRBJ1-1; a weak D match, TRBD1 (5 bases). The CDR3 has 16 amino acids. The germline V gene has CDR1 LNHNV and CDR2 YYDKDF (reference sequence). The germline V and J ends were trimmed by 0 bases and 4 bases, with 15 bases remaining between them. The CDR3 sequence is CATSRDRSGRGTEAFF. In DNA, the CDR3 is TGTGCCACCAGCAGAGATCGATCAGGGCGCGGCACTGAAGCTTTCTTT.

V is TRBV19 and J is TRBJ1-5, with D possibly being TRBD1 (5 bases). Trimming shortened V by 4 bases and J by 6 bases, and 16 bases separated the two germline ends. The germline CDR1 and CDR2 sequences are LNHDA and SQIVND (reference sequence). This CDR3 spans 15 amino acids. CDR3 DNA sequence: TGTGCCAGTAGTAAAAAGGGGAGGTACGGTCAGCCCCAGCATTTT. It specifies CASSKKGRYGQPQHF.

The chain employs TRBV6-1 and TRBJ1-2; the match to TRBD1 covers 9 bases. V lost 4 bases and J lost 2; bases outside the gene matches: 8. The CDR3 covers 16 residues. Germline V gene data show CDR1 as MNHNS and CDR2 as SASEGT. CDR3 bases: TGTGCCAGCAGTGTACCCACGGGACAGGGAAACTATGGCTACACCTTC. The encoded protein is CASSVPTGQGNYGYTF.

V usage is TRBV3-1 (or the pseudogene TRBV3-2) and J usage is TRBJ1-2; 12 nucleotides align to TRBD1. The V and J ends lost 4 bases and 12 bases, in that order; junction bases with no gene match: 9. The CDR3 sequence is 14 residues long. Germline V gene lookup returns CDR1 LGHDT and CDR2 YNNKEL (reference sequence). In DNA form, the CDR3 reads TGTGCCAGCAGCCCCCGGGACAGGGGGCCCCGAGACACCTTC. Translation: CASSPRDRGPRDTF.

This clone was observed once. The chain's CDR3 is CASRGGVSYNEQFF. DNA of the CDR3: TGTGCCAGCAGGGGAGGGGTCTCCTACAATGAGCAGTTCTTC. The chain employs TRBV27 and TRBJ2-1; TRBD2 aligns across 7 bases. The CDR3 loop spans 14 amino acids. Per germline, CDR1 MNHEY and CDR2 SMNVEV (reference sequence). V trimming: 6 bases; J trimming: 0 bases; junction bases outside the gene matches: 2.

This clone was recorded once. The rearrangement joins TRBV12-3 or TRBV12-4 to TRBJ1-1; D call uncertain. This CDR3 comprises 12 residues. V gave up 0 bases and J gave up 4 bases, with 3 bases separating them. DNA of the CDR3: TGTGCCAGCAGTTTAGCGGTCACTGAAGCTTTCTTT. Protein: CASSLAVTEAFF.

The chain has TRBV6-1 and TRBJ2-7, with a possible D match to TRBD1 (5 bases). V shed 2 bases and J shed 7 bases, with 12 bases lying between them. This CDR3 is 13 amino acids long. Germline V gene data show CDR1 as MNHNS and CDR2 as SASEGT. CDR3 region: CASSEHGAREQYF. The CDR3 DNA reads TGTGCCAGCAGTGAACATGGGGCGCGAGAGCAGTACTTC.

V and J are TRBV27 and TRBJ2-7; no clear D gene. V was pared by 4 bases and J by 0 bases, with 10 bases between. Germline CDR1 and CDR2: MNHEY and SMNVEV (reference sequence). The CDR3 contains 14 residues. The CDR3 spells CASSWAEDSYEQYF. CDR3 sequence (DNA): TGTGCCAGCAGTTGGGCGGAAGACTCCTACGAGCAGTACTTC.

This clone is a singleton in its sample. The rearrangement joins TRBV28 to TRBJ2-7, with TRBD1 identical over 9 bases. The CDR3 contains 14 residues. Germline V gene data show CDR1 as MDHEN and CDR2 as SYDVKM. Trimming at V came to 7 bases and at J to 2 bases, leaving 6 bases not matched to a gene. The CDR3 reads CASTSGQGPYEQYF. CDR3 sequence (DNA): TGTGCCAGCACTAGTGGACAGGGGCCCTACGAGCAGTACTTC.

V usage is TRBV10-2 and J usage is TRBJ2-7; TRBD1 agrees at 10 bases. J gave up 6 bases and V 2 bases, and 10 bases lay outside the gene matches. Germline V gene sequence: CDR1 WSHSY, CDR2 SAAADI. The CDR3 runs to 16 residues. The CDR3 DNA is TGCGCCAGCAGTGAGCCGGAGGGGACAGGGGTTCCCGAGCAGTACTTC. Amino acids: CASSEPEGTGVPEQYF.

This chain connects TRBV7-9 to TRBJ1-2; D may be TRBD1 (6 bases). The CDR3 is 14 amino acids. Trimming took 1 base from V and 0 from J, leaving 6 bases between them. Germline values: CDR1 SEHNR, CDR2 FQNEAQ (reference sequence). The CDR3 region is CASSLGTANYGYTF. In nucleotides, the CDR3 is TGTGCCAGCAGCTTAGGGACAGCTAACTATGGCTACACCTTC.

CDR3 DNA: TGTGCCAGCAGTTATCGGACTAGCGGGAGCGAGACCCAGTACTTC. It is translated as CASSYRTSGSETQYF. The chain is built from TRBV6-6 and TRBJ2-5; 13 nucleotides line up with TRBD2. J was trimmed by 5 bases and V by 3 bases; bases with no gene match: 3. Germline lookup yields CDR1 MNHNY and CDR2 SVGAGI (reference sequence). This CDR3 is built from 15 residues.

The chain joins TRBV6-5 to TRBJ1-2; D is uncertain. Germline lookup yields CDR1 MNHEY and CDR2 SVGAGI. CDR3 length: 12 amino acids. V lost 7 bases to trimming and J lost 4 bases, with 10 bases between them. The CDR3 loop is CASTSVTYGYTF. The CDR3 region has the DNA TGTGCCAGCACTAGCGTTACCTATGGCTACACCTTC.